This T cell receptor beta chain came from a study of blood T cells in healthy people across ages. The study's findings and limits: Age showed a roughly linear inverse relationship with TCR beta diversity per million T cells.

Comment on this clonotype: Its antigen remains unknown.

Alongside a J-beta primer mix, a sample-barcoded 5' primer served in a second PCR lasting 7 to 11 cycles. Researchers report that a template-switch adaptor with 12 random nucleotides tagged each cDNA molecule. Researchers report that each sample yielded at least 2.5 million CDR3-containing paired-end reads. TCRdb used MiXCR to reprocess the 5' RACE reads, holding one entry per CDR3 protein. This table holds more than 450,000 distinct CDR3 sequences, about 29% found once. The CDR3 is 14 residues long. The V end was cut by 6 bases, the J end by 12 bases, with 18 bases between. CDR1 is SEHNR and CDR2 is FQNEAQ in the germline V gene (reference sequence). The same sample was also studied in work on T cells of mothers and their children. That publication notes: Similar effects of thymic selection on TCR recombination output were recorded in related and unrelated pairs.

This clonotype originated in a boy younger than 10 in good health. The chain has TRBV7-9 and TRBJ1-6; the D gene is possibly TRBD1 (5 bases). Sequences were obtained from blood. CDR3 loop: CASSHRDPRLPLHF. The CDR3 DNA sequence: TGTGCCAGCAGTCACCGGGACCCCCGGTTACCCCTCCACTTT.